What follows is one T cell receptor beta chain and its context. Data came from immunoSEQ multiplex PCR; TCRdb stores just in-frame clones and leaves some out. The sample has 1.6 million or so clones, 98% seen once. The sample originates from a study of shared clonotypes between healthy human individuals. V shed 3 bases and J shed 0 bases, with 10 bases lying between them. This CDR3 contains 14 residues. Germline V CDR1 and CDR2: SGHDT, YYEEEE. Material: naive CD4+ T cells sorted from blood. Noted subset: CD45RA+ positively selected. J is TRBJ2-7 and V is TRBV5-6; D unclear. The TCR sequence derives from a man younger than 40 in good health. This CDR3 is CASSSGDGSYEQYF. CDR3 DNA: TGTGCCAGCAGCTCAGGAGACGGCTCCTACGAGCAGTACTTC.